This TCR beta chain was observed in a study of T cell changes during pregnancy in multiple sclerosis. Here immunoSEQ multiplex PCR was the method, and the copy in TCRdb shows in-frame clones only, minus some. In the table there are approximately 100,000 clones, almost 95% of which are singletons. The CDR3 has 16 amino acids. Germline loops: CDR1 SGHDT, CDR2 YYEEEE. V gave up 6 bases and J gave up 4 bases, with 22 bases separating them. The receptor's source is a female donor with multiple sclerosis, enrolled in a pregnancy study. The sequenced sample was peripheral blood, obtained in the third trimester of pregnancy. V and J are TRBV5-6 and TRBJ1-2; possibly TRBD1 for D (5 bases). CDR3 coding DNA: TGTGCCAGCAAATCGGGGGTAGGGCAGGGCTCCTATGGCTACACCTTC. Residues: CASKSGVGQGSYGYTF.